This T cell receptor (beta chain) was sequenced in a study of regulatory T cells in long-lasting Graves disease. Study overall: By definition, persistent Graves' disease involved antithyroid drugs for over 5 years alongside positive TSH receptor antibodies.

The authors built TCR beta libraries using iRepertoire HTBI primers and Arm-PCR of CDR3 regions. TCRdb processed the multiplex PCR reads anew with MiXCR; each CDR3 protein has one entry. The sample lists about 400,000 distinct CDR3 sequences, about 20% seen once, with about a fifth in the top ten. Regarding the study as a whole: Persistent Graves' disease cases displayed lower TCR diversity than newly diagnosed ones.

This clonotype occurred many times. The target antigen is unknown. V shed 5 bases, J shed 6 bases, and the junction held 7 bases outside the gene matches. Looked up from germline, CDR1 is SGHTA and CDR2 is FQGNSA. The CDR3 is 15 residues long. Documented time point: persistent/refractory GD, antithyroid drugs over 5 years with positive TRAb. Making the TCR library involved RNA that had been extracted from PBMCs. Patients were from an endocrinology department in Xi'an, China. The sample here was peripheral blood mononuclear cells (PBMCs), taken when the disease was refractory, from a patient treated with antithyroid drugs. This TCR came from a female donor with Graves disease. This chain links TRBV7-2 with TRBJ2-2, with 9 bases aligning to TRBD1. The CDR3 region has the DNA TGTGCCAGCAGCCGCGGACAGGGGTTAGCCGGGGAGCTGTTTTTT. Translated: CASSRGQGLAGELFF.